This T cell receptor beta chain was retrieved from a study of OX40 agonist ivuxolimab in advanced cancers. The V end was cut by 2 bases, the J end by 2 bases, with 12 bases between. The CDR3 runs 15 residues. The germline V gene encodes CDR1 SGHAT and CDR2 FQNNGV. Data came from immunoSEQ multiplex PCR; TCRdb stores just in-frame clones and leaves some out. The table records more than 85,000 clones, about 91% of them present only once. The sequence came from an adult with an advanced solid tumor such as melanoma, head and neck, liver or kidney cancer. This chain connects TRBV11-2 to TRBJ1-2; no clear D gene. Source: CD4+ or CD8+ T cells sorted from blood, taken in a trial of the OX40 agonist ivuxolimab. CDR3 in amino acids: CASSLRAISNYGYTF. Here the CDR3 DNA reads TGTGCCAGCAGCTTACGAGCCATATCGAACTATGGCTACACCTTC.